This paragraph reports one TCR beta chain. This sample was included in a study of T cell responses to AZD1222 COVID-19 vaccine. Produced via immunoSEQ multiplex PCR; TCRdb's table is partial and in-frame only. The sample comprises about 100,000 clones, around nine tenths of which are singletons, and 3% to 3.5% rests with the top ten. The junction had 10 bases not matched to a gene; V was cut back by 5 bases and J by 5 bases. This CDR3 contains 16 residues. Per germline, CDR1 MNHEY and CDR2 SVGEGT. J is TRBJ2-1 and V is TRBV6-2 or TRBV6-3; 9 bases fit TRBD1. This sequence was found in an adult who received the MenACWY meningococcal vaccine as a control. The starting material was peripheral blood, obtained 28 days after the second dose of the MenACWY control vaccine. CDR3 nucleotides: TGTGCCAGCAGTACAGGACAGGGGCGAGGGAACAATGAGCAGTTCTTC. Its translation: CASSTGQGRGNNEQFF.